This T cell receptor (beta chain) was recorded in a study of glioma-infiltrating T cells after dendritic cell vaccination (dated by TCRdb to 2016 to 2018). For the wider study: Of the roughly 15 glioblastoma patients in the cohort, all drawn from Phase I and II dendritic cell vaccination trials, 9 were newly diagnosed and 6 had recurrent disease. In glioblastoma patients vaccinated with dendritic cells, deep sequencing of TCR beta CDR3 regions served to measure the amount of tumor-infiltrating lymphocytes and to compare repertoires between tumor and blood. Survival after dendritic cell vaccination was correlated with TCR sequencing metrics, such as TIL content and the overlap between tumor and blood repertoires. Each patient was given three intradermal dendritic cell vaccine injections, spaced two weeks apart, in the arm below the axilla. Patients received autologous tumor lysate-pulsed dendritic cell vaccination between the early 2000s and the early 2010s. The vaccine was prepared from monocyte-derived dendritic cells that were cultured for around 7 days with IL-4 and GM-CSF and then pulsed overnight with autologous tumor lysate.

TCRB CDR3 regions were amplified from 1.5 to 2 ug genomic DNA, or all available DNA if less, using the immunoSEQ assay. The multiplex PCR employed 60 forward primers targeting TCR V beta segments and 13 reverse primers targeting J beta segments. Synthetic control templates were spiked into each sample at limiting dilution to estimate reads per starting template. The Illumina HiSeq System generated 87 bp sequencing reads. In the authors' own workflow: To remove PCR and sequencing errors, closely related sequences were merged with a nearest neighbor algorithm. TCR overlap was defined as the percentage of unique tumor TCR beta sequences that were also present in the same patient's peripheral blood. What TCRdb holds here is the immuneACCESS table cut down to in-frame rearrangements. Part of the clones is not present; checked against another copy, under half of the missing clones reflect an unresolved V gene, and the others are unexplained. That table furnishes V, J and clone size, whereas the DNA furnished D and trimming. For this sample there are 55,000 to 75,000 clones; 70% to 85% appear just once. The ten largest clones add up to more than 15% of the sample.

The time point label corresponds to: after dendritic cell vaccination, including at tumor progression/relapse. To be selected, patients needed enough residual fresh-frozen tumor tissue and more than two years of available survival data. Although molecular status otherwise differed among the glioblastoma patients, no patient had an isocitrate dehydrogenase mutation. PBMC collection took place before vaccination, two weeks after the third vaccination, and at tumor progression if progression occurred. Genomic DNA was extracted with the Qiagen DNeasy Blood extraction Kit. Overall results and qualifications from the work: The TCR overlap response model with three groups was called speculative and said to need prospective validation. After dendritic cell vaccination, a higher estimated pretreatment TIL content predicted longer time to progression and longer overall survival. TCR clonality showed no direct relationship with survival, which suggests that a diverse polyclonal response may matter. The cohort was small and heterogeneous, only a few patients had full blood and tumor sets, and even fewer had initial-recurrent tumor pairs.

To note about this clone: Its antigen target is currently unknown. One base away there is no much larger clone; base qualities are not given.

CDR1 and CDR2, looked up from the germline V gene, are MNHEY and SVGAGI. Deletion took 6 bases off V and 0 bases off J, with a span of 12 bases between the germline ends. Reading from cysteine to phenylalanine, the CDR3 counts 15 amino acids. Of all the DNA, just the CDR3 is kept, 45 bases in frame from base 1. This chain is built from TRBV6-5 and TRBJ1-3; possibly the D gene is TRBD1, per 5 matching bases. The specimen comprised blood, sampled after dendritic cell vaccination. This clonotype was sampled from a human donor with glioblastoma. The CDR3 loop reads CASSTGYNSGNTIYF. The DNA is TGTGCCAGCAGCACAGGATACAACTCTGGAAACACCATATATTTT.